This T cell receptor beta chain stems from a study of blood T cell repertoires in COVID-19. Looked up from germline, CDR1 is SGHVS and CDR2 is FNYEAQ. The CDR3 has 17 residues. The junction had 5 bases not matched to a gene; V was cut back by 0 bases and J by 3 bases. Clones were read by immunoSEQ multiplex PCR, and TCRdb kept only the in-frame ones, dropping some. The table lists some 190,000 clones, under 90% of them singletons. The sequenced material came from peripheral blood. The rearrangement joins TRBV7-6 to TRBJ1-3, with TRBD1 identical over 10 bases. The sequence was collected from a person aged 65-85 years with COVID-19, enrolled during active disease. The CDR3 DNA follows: TGTGCCAGCAGCTTAGCCTCCGGGACAGGGGTTGGAAACACCATATATTTT. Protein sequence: CASSLASGTGVGNTIYF.